This is a list of T cell receptor beta chains from one sample in a study of blood T cell repertoires in COVID-19. Clones were read by immunoSEQ multiplex PCR, and TCRdb kept only the in-frame ones, dropping some. The data show 150,000 to 200,000 clones, with 85% to 90% seen just once and 2% to 2.5% held by the top ten. The sequencing input was PBMCs or T cells enriched from blood (not recorded which). The receptors shown here come from a woman aged 40 to 50 with acute COVID-19. Both conserved end residues are part of each CDR3. The order of the fields is CDR3 length, J gene, V gene, D gene, CDR3 DNA, CDR3 protein. The D gene is left open where the match is weak.

14	TRBJ1-1	TRBV6-5	-	TGTGCCAGCAGTTACCATGGGGGGGACACTGAAGCTTTCTTT	CASSYHGGDTEAFF
15	TRBJ1-4	TRBV6-2/TRBV6-3	-	TGTGCCAGCAGTTACGGTAGGGGTTTGAGTGAAAAACTGTTTTTT	CASSYGRGLSEKLFF
16	TRBJ1-5	TRBV2	-	TGTGCCAGCAGTGATTTGACAAAGAGGGAGAATCAGCCCCAGCATTTT	CASSDLTKRENQPQHF
17	TRBJ2-3	TRBV3-1/TRBV3-2	TRBD2	TGTGCCAGCACCAAAGAAGGACTAGCGGGGGTCACAGATACGCAGTATTTT	CASTKEGLAGVTDTQYF
15	TRBJ1-3	TRBV13	-	TGTGCCAGCGGTAGATTCGACAGGTCTGGAAACACCATATATTTT	CASGRFDRSGNTIYF
16	TRBJ2-3	TRBV9	TRBD2	TGTGCCAGCAGCGGGGTAGCGGGGCCTTTCACAGATACGCAGTATTTT	CASSGVAGPFTDTQYF
19	TRBJ2-3	TRBV11-2	TRBD2	TGTGCCAGCAGCCGAGGACTAGCGTCTGTCCTGGCTAGCACAGATACGCAGTATTTT	CASSRGLASVLASTDTQYF
16	TRBJ2-2	TRBV4-2	-	TGTGCCAGCAGCCAAGATTCAAAGTTAGTTACTCGGGAGCTGTTTTTT	CASSQDSKLVTRELFF
14	TRBJ1-5	TRBV19	TRBD1	TGTGCCAGTAGTACCCGGACAGGGGAACAGCCCCAGCATTTT	CASSTRTGEQPQHF
16	TRBJ2-1	TRBV11-2	TRBD2	TGTGCCAGCAGCTTCCGACTAGCAAGCTCCTACAATGAGCAGTTCTTC	CASSFRLASSYNEQFF
16	TRBJ2-3	TRBV18	TRBD1	TGTGCCAGCTCACCACGGCGACAGGGGGTCGCAGATACGCAGTATTTT	CASSPRRQGVADTQYF
18	TRBJ2-3	TRBV3-1/TRBV3-2	-	TGTGCCAGCAGCCAAGATAATACGGCTAGCGTTCTCACAGATACGCAGTATTTT	CASSQDNTASVLTDTQYF
15	TRBJ1-3	TRBV7-6	-	TGTGCCAGCAGCTTAGACCACGGTTCTGGAAACACCATATATTTT	CASSLDHGSGNTIYF
16	TRBJ2-1	TRBV18	TRBD2	TGTGCCAGCTCACCACGGGGACTAGCGGACTACAATGAGCAGTTCTTC	CASSPRGLADYNEQFF
15	TRBJ1-1	TRBV5-5	-	TGTGCCAGCAGCTTGGCCAGGGATGGATGGCCTGAAGCTTTCTTT	CASSLARDGWPEAFF
12	TRBJ2-7	TRBV7-7	-	TGTGCTAGCAGCCTAGCCAGGGATTTGGAGTACTTC	CASSLARDLEYF
13	TRBJ1-1	TRBV5-1	-	TGCGCCAGCAGCCAGCGCCCGAACACTGAAGCTTTCTTT	CASSQRPNTEAFF
13	TRBJ1-1	TRBV24-1	-	TGTGCCACCAAATCAGAACTCACAGCTGAAGCTTTCTTT	CATKSELTAEAFF
11	TRBJ1-4	TRBV5-3	-	TGTGCCGGCGGGGTTAGTGAAAAACTGTTTTTT	CAGGVSEKLFF
13	TRBJ2-5	TRBV2	TRBD2	TGTGCCAGCAGGACTAGCGGGGGGGAGACCCAGTACTTC	CASRTSGGETQYF
13	TRBJ2-7	TRBV7-6	-	TGTGCCAGCAGTTTGGGCAGGGACTACGAGCAGTACTTC	CASSLGRDYEQYF
12	TRBJ1-5	TRBV18	-	TGTGCCAGCTCAACCCAGAATCAGCCCCAGCATTTT	CASSTQNQPQHF
12	TRBJ1-1	TRBV4-3	-	TGCGCCAGCAGCCAAGCTACAGGGTCGGCTTTCTTT	CASSQATGSAFF
14	TRBJ1-4	TRBV29-1	-	TGCAGCGTTGACGAGGGAAGGGGGGGAGAAAAACTGTTTTTT	CSVDEGRGGEKLFF
14	TRBJ2-5	TRBV5-4	TRBD1	TGTGCCAGCAGCTTGAGGGGACAGGGAAAGACCCAGTACTTC	CASSLRGQGKTQYF
15	TRBJ2-2	TRBV2	-	TGTGCCAGCCGTGCCGGACTTCTAGGAACCGGGGAGCTGTTTTTT	CASRAGLLGTGELFF
16	TRBJ2-3	TRBV7-8	-	TGTGCCAGCAGCTTCGACTCCGTTACTAGCACAGATACGCAGTATTTT	CASSFDSVTSTDTQYF
14	TRBJ1-1	TRBV10-3	-	TGTGCCATCAGGGAGACAGGCATGAACACTGAAGCTTTCTTT	CAIRETGMNTEAFF
14	TRBJ1-2	TRBV2	-	TGTGCCAGCAGTGAAGCGGCAGGGCCCTATGGCTACACCTTC	CASSEAAGPYGYTF
12	TRBJ2-3	TRBV11-2	-	TGTGCCAGCAGCTTAGCGCGGGATACGCAGTATTTT	CASSLARDTQYF
16	TRBJ2-3	TRBV6-5	-	TGTGCCAGCAGTTACTCGAACGGGGTGGGGACAGATACGCAGTATTTT	CASSYSNGVGTDTQYF
13	TRBJ1-1	TRBV19	TRBD1	TGTGCCAGTAGTATAACGACAGGGTATGAAGCTTTCTTT	CASSITTGYEAFF
18	TRBJ2-7	TRBV7-2	TRBD2	TGTGCCAGCAGCTTACGAGTTACCGGGACTAGCGGTTCCTACGAGCAGTACTTC	CASSLRVTGTSGSYEQYF